The next 17 T cell receptor beta chains were all read from a single sample in a study of CD8 T cells in ankylosing spondylitis. Antigens for these TCRs are unknown. Study-wide results and limits: Roughly 8 highly homologous variants formed a TCR beta motif that appeared characteristic of ankylosing spondylitis blood.

TCRdb reprocessed the 5' RACE reads with MiXCR, giving one entry per CDR3 protein. The sample includes roughly 90,000 distinct CDR3 sequences, about 8.1% of them seen just once. The sequencing input was blood, either unsorted or a sorted T cell fraction (not recorded which). Source of these receptors: a male donor with ankylosing spondylitis.

This clonotype was recorded once. The V and J genes are TRBV2 and TRBJ2-5; 11 bases match TRBD2. The germline CDR1 and CDR2 sequences are SNHLY and FYNNEI. V trimming: 4 bases; J trimming: 0 bases; junction bases outside the gene matches: 1. The CDR3 is 15 residues long. The CDR3 protein is CASSGLAGNQETQYF. CDR3 coding DNA: TGTGCCAGCAGTGGACTAGCGGGGAACCAAGAGACCCAGTACTTC. The variable domain in full, completed from reference TRBV2 and TRBJ2-5, reads EPEVTQTPSHQVTQMGQEVILRCVPISNHLYFYWYRQILGQKVEFLVSFYNNEISEKSEIFDDQFSVERPDGSNFTLKIRSTKLEDSAMYFCASSGLAGNQETQYFGPGTRLLVL.

CDR3 region: CASSELAGGEDTQYF. DNA for the CDR3: TGTGCCAGCAGTGAACTAGCGGGAGGAGAAGATACGCAGTATTTT. V usage is TRBV2 and J usage is TRBJ2-3, with 11 bases aligning to TRBD2. CDR1 is SNHLY, CDR2 FYNNEI, per germline. The CDR3 spans 15 residues. V was pared by 2 bases and J by 5 bases, with 3 bases of the junction left unmatched.

This clonotype was seen repeatedly, ten times or more. A read error is possible here, since a much larger clone lies one base away. V is TRBV27 and J is TRBJ2-1; 15 bases fit TRBD2. This CDR3 contains 15 residues. The J segment lost 7 bases and the V segment lost 3 bases, leaving 1 base of the junction unmatched. Germline V CDR1 and CDR2: MNHEY, SMNVEV (reference sequence). The CDR3, as DNA: TGTGCCAGCAGTTTCGGGACTAGCGGGAGGAATGAGCAGTTCTTC. Its translation is CASSFGTSGRNEQFF.

The J gene is TRBJ1-1, the V gene TRBV2, with D hard to call. The V gene lost 1 base and the J gene lost 3 bases, with 3 bases spanning the gap. This CDR3 contains 12 residues. Germline V lookup: CDR1 SNHLY, CDR2 FYNNEI. In DNA, the CDR3 is TGTGCCAGCAGTGAAGGACACACTGAAGCTTTCTTT. This sequence encodes CASSEGHTEAFF. Supplemented by reference TRBV2 and TRBJ1-1, the full variable domain reads EPEVTQTPSHQVTQMGQEVILRCVPISNHLYFYWYRQILGQKVEFLVSFYNNEISEKSEIFDDQFSVERPDGSNFTLKIRSTKLEDSAMYFCASSEGHTEAFFGQGTRLTVV.

In its sample, this clonotype was seen many times. J is TRBJ2-3 and V is TRBV30; 8 bases are shared with TRBD2. Looked up from germline, CDR1 is GTSNPN and CDR2 is SVGIG (reference sequence). The CDR3 length is 15 residues. Trimming removed 3 bases from V and 4 bases from J; junction bases left unmatched: 9. This CDR3 reads CAWSEPGLGADTQYF. CDR3 DNA sequence: TGTGCCTGGAGCGAACCGGGACTAGGAGCAGATACGCAGTATTTT.

The chain's CDR3 is CSASQRGQGSYEQYF. CDR3 sequence (DNA): TGCAGTGCTTCTCAGAGGGGACAGGGTTCCTACGAGCAGTACTTC. The chain has TRBV20-1 and TRBJ2-7; 9 nucleotides agree with TRBD1. The CDR3 is 15 residues long. Germline lookup yields CDR1 DFQATT and CDR2 SNEGSKA (reference sequence). The V gene end was trimmed by 5 bases and the J gene end by 1 base; junction bases not matched to a gene: 9.

Ten or more counts support this clonotype. This sequence joins TRBV12-5 and TRBJ2-3; D call uncertain. Trimming cost V 1 base and J 6 bases, with 11 bases left between them. CDR1 is LGHNT, CDR2 FRNRAP, per germline. The CDR3 is 14 residues long. Written as DNA, the CDR3 is TGTGCTAGTGGTTTGGCTGGTGGACCTGATACGCAGTATTTT. This codes for CASGLAGGPDTQYF.

The chain is built from TRBV15 and TRBJ2-7, with a weak D call TRBD2 (5 bases). The CDR3 has 18 amino acids. CDR1 and CDR2 (germline): LNHNV, YYDKDF (reference sequence). Between the trimmed V and J ends, which lost 0 bases and 2 bases, there was a span of 20 bases. The CDR3 here is CATSRDIILQMGAYEQYF. In DNA form, the CDR3 reads TGTGCCACCAGCAGAGACATTATCCTACAGATGGGAGCCTACGAGCAGTACTTC.

This clonotype appeared many times. This sequence joins TRBV24-1 and TRBJ2-1, with D possibly being TRBD1 or TRBD2 (5 bases each). This CDR3 is 15 amino acids long. Deletions cut 7 bases from V and 4 bases from J, with 16 bases between. Germline CDR1 KGHDR, CDR2 SFDVKD. The CDR3 region is CATREGLHPYNEQFF. CDR3 nucleotides: TGTGCCACCAGAGAGGGGCTCCACCCTTACAATGAGCAGTTCTTC.

This clonotype was detected only a few times. The J gene is TRBJ1-2, the V gene TRBV18, with D uncertain. There are 14 residues in the CDR3. V was pared by 3 bases and J by 8 bases, with 16 bases between. From germline, CDR1 is KGHSH and CDR2 LQKENI. The CDR3 nucleotides read TGTGCCAGCTCACCGCAGGAGGAAGAAGACGGCTACACCTTC. The encoded protein is CASSPQEEEDGYTF.

The V gene is TRBV21-1, the J gene TRBJ2-7; no check of the table's D call, TRBD2, against the DNA was made. TRBV21-1 is reported as a pseudogene. The CDR3 runs 20 residues. The DNA for the CDR3 is TGTGCCAGCAGCAAAAGGCAATTTGACACTAGCGGGGTCAAGTCCTACGAGCAGTACTTC. Its protein is CASSKRQFDTSGVKSYEQYF.

The V gene is TRBV7-9, the J gene TRBJ2-1, with 7 bases fitting TRBD2. CDR3 length: 13 amino acids. Unmatched junction bases numbered 5, after V lost 5 bases and J lost 7 bases. Looked up from germline, CDR1 is SEHNR and CDR2 is FQNEAQ (reference sequence). The CDR3 reads CASSVTSANEQFF. The CDR3 DNA follows: TGTGCCAGCAGCGTAACTAGCGCTAATGAGCAGTTCTTC.

This clonotype was seen repeatedly, ten times or more. J is TRBJ1-1 and V is TRBV4-1, with 7 bases identical to TRBD1. With 4 bases clipped from V and 3 bases from J, the junction kept 11 bases outside the gene matches. The CDR3 runs to 16 residues. Germline V lookup: CDR1 MGHRA, CDR2 YSYEKL. The CDR3 sequence: CASSPIGDRADTEAFF. CDR3 nucleotides: TGCGCCAGCAGCCCAATTGGAGACAGGGCTGACACTGAAGCTTTCTTT.

This clonotype was recorded many times. The chain uses TRBV29-1 and TRBJ1-2; D is uncertain. Trimming took off 1 base at V and 4 bases at J, with 7 bases between the two ends. Germline loops: CDR1 SQVTM, CDR2 ANQGSEA. The CDR3 runs to 12 residues. Written as DNA, the CDR3 is TGCAGCGTTGAAGCACAGATCTATGGCTACACCTTC. Amino acids: CSVEAQIYGYTF.

This clonotype showed up many times. The chain joins TRBV29-1 to TRBJ1-1; 11 nucleotides match TRBD1. Unmatched junction bases numbered 3, after V lost 7 bases and J lost 2 bases. CDR3 length: 13 amino acids. Germline V gene sequence: CDR1 SQVTM, CDR2 ANQGSEA. The CDR3 protein is CSERTGGNTEAFF. CDR3 bases: TGCAGCGAGCGGACAGGGGGCAACACTGAAGCTTTCTTT.

This clonotype was detected many times. The V and J genes are TRBV6-1 and TRBJ2-7, with unresolved D. CDR1 and CDR2 from the germline V gene are MNHNS and SASEGT. The length of the CDR3 is 13 residues. With 7 bases removed from V and 0 bases from J, the gap between germline ends came to 10 bases. CDR3 in DNA: TGTGCCAGCATCGTCTACGGCTCCTACGAGCAGTACTTC. It codes for CASIVYGSYEQYF.

This clonotype was picked up many times. V and J are TRBV5-6 and TRBJ2-3; D is uncertain. Trimming cost V 4 bases and J 4 bases, with 7 bases left between them. Germline V gives CDR1 SGHDT, CDR2 YYEEEE. CDR3 length: 12 amino acids. The CDR3 loop reads CASSPGSDTQYF. The CDR3 nucleotides are TGTGCCAGCAGCCCCGGGTCAGATACGCAGTATTTT.